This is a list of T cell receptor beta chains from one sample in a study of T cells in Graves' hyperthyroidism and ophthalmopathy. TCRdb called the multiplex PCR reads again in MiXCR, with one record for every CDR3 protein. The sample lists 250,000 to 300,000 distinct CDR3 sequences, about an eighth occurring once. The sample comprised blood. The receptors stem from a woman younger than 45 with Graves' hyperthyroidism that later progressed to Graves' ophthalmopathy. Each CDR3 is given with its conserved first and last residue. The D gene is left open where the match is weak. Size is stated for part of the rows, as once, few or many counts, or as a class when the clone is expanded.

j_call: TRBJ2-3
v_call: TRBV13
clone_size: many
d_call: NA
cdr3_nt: TGTGCCAGCAACCACCGGGCAACTAGCACAGATACGCAGTATTTT
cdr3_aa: CASNHRATSTDTQYF

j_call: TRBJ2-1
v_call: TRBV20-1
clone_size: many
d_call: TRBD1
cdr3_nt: TGCAGTGCTTCCAAGACAGGGGCGGATGTGGATGAGCAGTTCTTC
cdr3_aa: CSASKTGADVDEQFF

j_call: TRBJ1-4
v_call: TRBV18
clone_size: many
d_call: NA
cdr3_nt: TGTGCCAGCTCGGTCCGGGACGAGGGAGCTACTAATGAAAAACTGTTTTTT
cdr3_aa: CASSVRDEGATNEKLFF

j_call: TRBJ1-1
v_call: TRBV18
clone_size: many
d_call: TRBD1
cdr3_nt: TGTGCCAGCAGTCCAGGGGGGAACACTGAAGCTTTCTTT
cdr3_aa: CASSPGGNTEAFF

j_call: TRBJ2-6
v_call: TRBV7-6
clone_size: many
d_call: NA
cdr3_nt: TGTGCCAGCAGCTTAGTCGTACCCCAAAGCACTGGGGCCAACGTCCTGACTTTC
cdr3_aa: CASSLVVPQSTGANVLTF

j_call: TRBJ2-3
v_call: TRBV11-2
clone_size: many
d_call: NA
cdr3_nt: TGTGCCAGCAGCTCCCTTGGGACGCAGTATTTT
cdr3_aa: CASSSLGTQYF

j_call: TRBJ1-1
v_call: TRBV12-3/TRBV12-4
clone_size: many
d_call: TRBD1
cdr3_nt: TGTGCCAGCAGTTTCCGGGACAGGGCTGGTCCAGCTTTCTTT
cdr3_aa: CASSFRDRAGPAFF

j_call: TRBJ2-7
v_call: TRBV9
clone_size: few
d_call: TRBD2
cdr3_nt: TGTGCCAGCAGCGGGTATTCGGGAGGGCAGTACTTC
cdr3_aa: CASSGYSGGQYF

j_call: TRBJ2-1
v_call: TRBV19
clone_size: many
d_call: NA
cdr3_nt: TGCGCCAGCAGCATTAGCGGTAGCTCCTACAATGAGCAGTTCTTC
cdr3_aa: CASSISGSSYNEQFF

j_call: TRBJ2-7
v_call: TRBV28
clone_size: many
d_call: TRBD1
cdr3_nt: TGTGCCGGCACCTCCGGGACAGGGTCCTACGAGCAGTACTTC
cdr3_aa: CAGTSGTGSYEQYF

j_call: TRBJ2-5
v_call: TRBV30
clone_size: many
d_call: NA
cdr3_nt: TGTGCCTGGAGTGTACTCCGGGGGGCAAGAGAGACCCAGTACTTC
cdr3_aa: CAWSVLRGARETQYF

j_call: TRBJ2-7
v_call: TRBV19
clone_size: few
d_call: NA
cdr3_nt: TGTGCCAGTAGTATCCTGGCACTTAGCTCCTACGAGCAGTACTTC
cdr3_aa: CASSILALSSYEQYF

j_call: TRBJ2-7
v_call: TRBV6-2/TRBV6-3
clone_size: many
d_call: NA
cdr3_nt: TGTGCCAGCAGTTACTCGTTCGTCGCCAGCGGCCCCGAGCAGTACTTC
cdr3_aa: CASSYSFVASGPEQYF

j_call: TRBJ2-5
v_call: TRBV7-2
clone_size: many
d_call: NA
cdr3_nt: TGTGCCAGCAGCATGACCGGAGGTCAAGAGACCCAGTACTTC
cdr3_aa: CASSMTGGQETQYF

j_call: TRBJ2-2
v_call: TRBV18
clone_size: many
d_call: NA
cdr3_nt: TGTGCCAGCTCACCAGTAGACTACACCGGGGAGCTGTTTTTT
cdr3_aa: CASSPVDYTGELFF

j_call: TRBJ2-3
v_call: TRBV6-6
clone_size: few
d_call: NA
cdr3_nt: TGTGCCAGCAGTTACCAGGGGCCTATGGATACGCAGTATTTT
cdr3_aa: CASSYQGPMDTQYF

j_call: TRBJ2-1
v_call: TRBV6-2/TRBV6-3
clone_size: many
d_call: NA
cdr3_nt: TGTGCCAGCAAGAGGGAGCTGAATGAGCAGTTCTTC
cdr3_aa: CASKRELNEQFF

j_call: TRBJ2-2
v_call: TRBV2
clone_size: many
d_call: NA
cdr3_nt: TGTGCCAGCAGTGCGGAGTCCACCGGGGAGCTGTTTTTT
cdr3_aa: CASSAESTGELFF

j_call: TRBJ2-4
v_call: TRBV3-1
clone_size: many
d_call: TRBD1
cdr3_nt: TGTGCCAGCAGCCAAGATATAGGGACAGGGGCTAACATTCAGTACTTC
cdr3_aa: CASSQDIGTGANIQYF

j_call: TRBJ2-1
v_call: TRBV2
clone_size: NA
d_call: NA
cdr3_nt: TGTGCCAGCAGGCGGGACCCGAGGGATGAGCAGTTCTTC
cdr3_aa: CASRRDPRDEQFF

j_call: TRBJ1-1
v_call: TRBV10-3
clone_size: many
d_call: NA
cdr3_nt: TGTGCCATCAGTGAGGACTCCGGAGGTTACACTGAAGCTTTCTTT
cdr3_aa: CAISEDSGGYTEAFF

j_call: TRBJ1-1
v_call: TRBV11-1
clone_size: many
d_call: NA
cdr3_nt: TGTGCCAGCAGCTTCTTCTCTAAGAACACTGAAGCTTTCTTT
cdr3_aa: CASSFFSKNTEAFF

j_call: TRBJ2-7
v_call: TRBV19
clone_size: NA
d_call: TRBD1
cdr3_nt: TGTGCCAGTAGGACCACCGGGACAGCCTCCTACGAGCAGTACTTC
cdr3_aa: CASRTTGTASYEQYF

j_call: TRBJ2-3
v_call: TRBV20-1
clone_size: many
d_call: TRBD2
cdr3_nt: TGCAGTGCGGGACTAGCGGGAGGCCCCACAGATACGCAGTATTTT
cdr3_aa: CSAGLAGGPTDTQYF

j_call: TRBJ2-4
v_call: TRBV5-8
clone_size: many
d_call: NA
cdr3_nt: TGTGCCAGCAGCTTGCAGGGAACGGCCAAAAACATTCAGTACTTC
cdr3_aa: CASSLQGTAKNIQYF

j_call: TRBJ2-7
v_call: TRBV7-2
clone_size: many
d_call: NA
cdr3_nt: TGTGCCAGCAGCTTAGCGCTTGACACTTACGAGCAGTACTTC
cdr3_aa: CASSLALDTYEQYF

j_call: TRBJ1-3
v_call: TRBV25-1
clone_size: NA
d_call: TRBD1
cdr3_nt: TGTGCCAGCAGTGAATTCGACAGGGTCGCTGGAAACACCATATATTTT
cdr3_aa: CASSEFDRVAGNTIYF

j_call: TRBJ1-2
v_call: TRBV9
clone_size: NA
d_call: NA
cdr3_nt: TGTGCCAGCAGCACCCTAGAAGGGGCGCCATACTATGGCTACACCTTC
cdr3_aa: CASSTLEGAPYYGYTF

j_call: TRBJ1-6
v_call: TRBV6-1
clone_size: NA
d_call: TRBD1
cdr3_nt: TGTGCCAGCAGTTCGATGGACAGGGAGAGTTCACCCCTCCACTTT
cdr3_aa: CASSSMDRESSPLHF

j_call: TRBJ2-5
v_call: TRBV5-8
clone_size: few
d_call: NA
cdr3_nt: TGTGCCAGCAGTGGGACCGTCCAAGAGACCCAGTACTTC
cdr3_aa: CASSGTVQETQYF

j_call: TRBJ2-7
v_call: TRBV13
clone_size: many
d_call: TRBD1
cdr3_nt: TGTGCCAGCAGGAAGGGGGCCCTTCCTGAGCAGTACTTC
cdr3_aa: CASRKGALPEQYF

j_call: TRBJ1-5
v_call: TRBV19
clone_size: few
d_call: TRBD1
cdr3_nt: TGTGCCAGTAGGCCAGGGGGTGGAAGCAATCAGCCCCAGCATTTT
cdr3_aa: CASRPGGGSNQPQHF

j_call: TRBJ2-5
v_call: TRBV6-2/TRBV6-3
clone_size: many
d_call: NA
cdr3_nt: TGTGCCAGCAATCAACTAGACTTTTACGAGACCCAGTACTTC
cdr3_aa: CASNQLDFYETQYF

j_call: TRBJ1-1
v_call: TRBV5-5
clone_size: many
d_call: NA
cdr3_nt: TGTGCCAGCAGCTTGGATTTCGGGCCGGTGGGGACTGAAGCTTTCTTT
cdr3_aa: CASSLDFGPVGTEAFF

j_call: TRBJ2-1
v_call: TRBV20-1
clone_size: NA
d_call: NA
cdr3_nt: TGCAGTGCTAGAGATTTGGCATGGGTGAATGAGCAGTTCTTC
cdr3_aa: CSARDLAWVNEQFF

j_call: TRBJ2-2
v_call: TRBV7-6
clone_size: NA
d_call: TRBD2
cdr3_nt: TGTGCCAGCAGCTTAGGGGGACTAGCGGGAAACACCGGGGAGCTGTTTTTT
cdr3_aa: CASSLGGLAGNTGELFF

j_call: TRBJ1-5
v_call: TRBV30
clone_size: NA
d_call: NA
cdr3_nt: TGTGCCTGGAGTCGGCCCCGTCAGCCCCAGCATTTT
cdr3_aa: CAWSRPRQPQHF

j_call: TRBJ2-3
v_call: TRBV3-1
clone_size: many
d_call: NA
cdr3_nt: TGTGCCAGCAGCCCTATGGGGAGCGGCCCCACAGATACGCAGTATTTT
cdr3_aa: CASSPMGSGPTDTQYF

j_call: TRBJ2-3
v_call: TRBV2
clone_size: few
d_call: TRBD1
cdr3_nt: TGTGCCAGCAGTGAATGGGGGACAGCTGATTTTGCGCAGTATTTT
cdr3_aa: CASSEWGTADFAQYF

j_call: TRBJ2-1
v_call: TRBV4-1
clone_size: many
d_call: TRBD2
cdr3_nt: TGCGCCAGCAGCCAGCGCACGGGACTAGCGATAAATGAGCAGTTCTTC
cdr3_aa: CASSQRTGLAINEQFF

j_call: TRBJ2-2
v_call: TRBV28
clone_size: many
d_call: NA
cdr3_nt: TGTGCCAGCAGTTTATATAGGGGAGCCGGGGAGCTGTTTTTT
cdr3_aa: CASSLYRGAGELFF

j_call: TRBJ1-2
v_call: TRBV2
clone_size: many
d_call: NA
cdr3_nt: TGTGCCAGCAGTGAATGGGGAGGAGGGGGAGACTGGAACTATGGCTACACCTTC
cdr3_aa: CASSEWGGGGDWNYGYTF

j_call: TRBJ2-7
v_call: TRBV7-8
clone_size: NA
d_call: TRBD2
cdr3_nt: TGTGCCAGCAGCCCAGGGCCCCTTAGCGGGAGCGGGACCTGCGAGCAGTACTTC
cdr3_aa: CASSPGPLSGSGTCEQYF

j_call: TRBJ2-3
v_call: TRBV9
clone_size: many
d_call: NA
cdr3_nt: TGTGCCAGCAGCTCCTCTAGCCTCTCATCAGATACGCAGTATTTT
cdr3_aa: CASSSSSLSSDTQYF

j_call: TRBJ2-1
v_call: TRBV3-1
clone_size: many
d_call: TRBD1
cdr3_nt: TGTGCCAGCAGCCTTACAGGGGTCAGCTCCTACAATGAGCAGTTCTTC
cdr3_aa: CASSLTGVSSYNEQFF

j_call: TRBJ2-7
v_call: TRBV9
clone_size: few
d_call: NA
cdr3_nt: TGTGCCAGCAGCGCCAACGCGCGAGCCTACGAGCAGTACTTC
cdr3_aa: CASSANARAYEQYF

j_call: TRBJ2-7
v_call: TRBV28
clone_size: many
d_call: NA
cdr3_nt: TGTGCCACTGTTAAGGGACCAATTTACTACGAGCAGTACTTC
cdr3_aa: CATVKGPIYYEQYF

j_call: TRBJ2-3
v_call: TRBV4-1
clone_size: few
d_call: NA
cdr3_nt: TGCGCCAGCAGCCAAGATGAGGGGCCCACCACGCAGTATTTT
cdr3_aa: CASSQDEGPTTQYF

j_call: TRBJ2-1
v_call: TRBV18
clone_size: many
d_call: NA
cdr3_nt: TGTGCCAGCTCACCCGGGACAAAAAGCTCCTACAATGAGCAGTTCTTC
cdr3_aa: CASSPGTKSSYNEQFF

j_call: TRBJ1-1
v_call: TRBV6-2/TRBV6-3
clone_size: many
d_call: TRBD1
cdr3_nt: TGTGCCAGCAGTCCGGGACAGTGGAACACTGAAGCTTTCTTT
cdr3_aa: CASSPGQWNTEAFF

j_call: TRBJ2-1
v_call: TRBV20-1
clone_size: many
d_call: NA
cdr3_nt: TGCAGTGCTGGCGCGGGGTGGAATGAGCAGTTCTTC
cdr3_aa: CSAGAGWNEQFF

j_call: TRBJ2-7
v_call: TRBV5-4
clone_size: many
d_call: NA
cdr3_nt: TGTGCCAGCAGCTTGGCGGCAGGGGCGAACGAGCAGTACTTC
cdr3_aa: CASSLAAGANEQYF

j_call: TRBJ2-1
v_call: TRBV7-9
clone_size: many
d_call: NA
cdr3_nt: TGTGCCAGCAGCTCAAGTGGAGCGGGCCTCTACAATGAGCAGTTCTTC
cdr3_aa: CASSSSGAGLYNEQFF

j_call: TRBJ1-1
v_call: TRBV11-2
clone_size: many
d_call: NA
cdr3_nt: TGTGCCAGCAGCTTAGCTTTGAGGGACACTGAAGCTTTCTTT
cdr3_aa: CASSLALRDTEAFF

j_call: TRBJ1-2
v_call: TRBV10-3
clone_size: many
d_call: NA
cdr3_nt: TGTGCCATCAGTGCGGGCTATGGCTACACCTTC
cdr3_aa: CAISAGYGYTF